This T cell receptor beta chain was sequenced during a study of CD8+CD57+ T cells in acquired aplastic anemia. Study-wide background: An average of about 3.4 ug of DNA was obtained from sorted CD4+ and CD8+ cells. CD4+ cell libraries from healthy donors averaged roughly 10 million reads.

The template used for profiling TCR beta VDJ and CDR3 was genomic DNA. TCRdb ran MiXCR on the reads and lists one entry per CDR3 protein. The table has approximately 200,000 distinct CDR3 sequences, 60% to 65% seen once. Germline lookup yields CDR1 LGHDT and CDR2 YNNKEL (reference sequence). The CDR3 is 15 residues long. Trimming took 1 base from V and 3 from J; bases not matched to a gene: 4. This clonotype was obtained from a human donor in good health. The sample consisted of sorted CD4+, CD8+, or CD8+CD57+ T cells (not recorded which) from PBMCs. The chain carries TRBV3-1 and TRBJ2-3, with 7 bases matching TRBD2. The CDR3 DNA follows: TGTGCCAGCAGCCAAGCCTCCGGGGGGACAGATACGCAGTATTTT. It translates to CASSQASGGTDTQYF.